This section outlines one T cell receptor beta chain sequence together with its context. Its antigen remains unidentified. No base qualities exist here, and no much larger clone lies one base off it. This sample was taken from a study of shared clonotypes between healthy human individuals (TCRdb year 2020). Regarding the research as a whole: The cohort comprised a couple of women and a few men aged 18 to 49 years. For each donor, CD4 naive and CD4 memory were each run on three plates, CD8 naive on two plates, and CD8 memory on one plate. Libraries were prepared and TCR repertoires were sequenced by different laboratories using diverse techniques, in order to increase sequencing depth and limit assay-specific biases. Each donor's leukapheresis produced roughly between roughly 0.85 and 10 billion PBMCs. To estimate repertoire size and how much clonotype sharing occurs between individuals, the study deeply sequenced the blood TCR repertoires of about 5 healthy adults. Beyond this particular receptor, the publication reports: Pairwise subsampling indicated that sequencing depth was expected to affect the degree of clonotype sharing among donors. Even with the large sequencing depth, rarefaction of the sorted-subset datasets indicated that sequencing was incomplete. Clonotypes shared by all four sorted-subset donors showed higher generation probabilities than non-shared clonotypes. The genetic and exposure-history diversity represented was limited by the small number of donors. Across a few donors, approximately 4.9% of naive CD4, approximately 3.6% of naive CD8, around 2.1% of memory CD4, and roughly 0.41% of memory CD8 clonotypes were shared. Naive subsets generally had larger estimated clonotype richness than memory subsets did. Sampling was restricted to blood, and TCR repertoires in tissues likely differ from the TCR repertoires found in blood.

The CDR3 starts with the cysteine, ends with the phenylalanine, and has 15 residues. Solely the CDR3 DNA is kept, with 45 bases framed from the first base. CDR1 and CDR2 are read off the germline V gene as WSHSY and SAAADI. The V end loses 0 bases and the J end loses 4 bases, and a stretch of 10 bases separates them. The donors were healthy, HIV-negative adults who had no recently reported acute infections or vaccinations. Every donor was a Caucasian adult residing in Nashville, Tennessee, USA. CD4+ T cells were enriched by magnetic negative selection, after which naive cells were positively selected on CD45RA and the negative fraction was taken as the memory subset. Blood was obtained by leukapheresis, after which PBMCs were separated by Ficoll-Histopaque density gradient centrifugation and cryopreserved in liquid nitrogen vapor phase. Purity and quantity of every magnetically sorted T cell population were checked by analytical flow cytometry. Genomic DNA was isolated from every sorted fraction and measured by UV absorbance on a Nanodrop 2000c.

TCR CDR3 regions were amplified from genomic DNA by multiplex PCR using the deep immunoSEQ assay. Genomic DNA extracted from each cell subset was distributed evenly over all wells of several immunoSEQ 96-well plates, and each plate served as one replicate. For sorted subsets, roughly 0.2 ug genomic DNA, equal to 30,000 to 35,000 T cell genomes, was loaded into each replicate PCR. Purified libraries were measured with a Qubit 3.0 fluorometer, size-checked on a Bioanalyzer 2100, and measured again with the KAPA Library Quantification kit. Every immunoSEQ 96-well plate was sequenced on a separate single-read 150-cycle Illumina NextSeq 550 flow cell. In the original analysis: Because the immunoSEQ output held only junctional sequences and lacked quality scores, the filtering could not match the filtering applied to full-length reads. To assign V/J genes and CDR3, sequences were annotated against IMGT germline references using PyIR, a Python wrapper for IgBLAST v1.9. Reads were removed for weak V/J assignments (E-value above 1e-6), missing CDR3, stop codons, out-of-frame junctions, or ambiguous translated residues. V3J clonotypes were defined by identical inferred V gene, J gene, and CDR3 amino acid sequence. The percentage overlap between two repertoires was calculated by dividing the number of shared unique clonotypes by the size of the smaller repertoire. Repertoire richness was assessed with RTK rarefaction, the Chao1 estimator, and Recon v2.1 estimates of unobserved clonotypes. Generation probabilities were computed with OLGA for all TCRbeta clonotypes obtained by the gDNA method from several donors. TCRdb mirrors the immuneACCESS table, restricted to in-frame sequences. Some clones are absent from its copies; in checked studies, under half trace to an unresolved V gene, and the reason for the others is unknown. That table furnishes V, J and clone size, whereas the DNA furnished D and trimming. The sample records roughly 2.6 million clones, approximately 92% of which are singletons. Over 0.12% of the sample rests with the top ten.

The rearranged chain carries TRBV10-2 and TRBJ1-5, and the D gene may be TRBD1, 5 bases matching. This clonotype originated in a man aged 18-30 years in good health. The sequencing sample was made of naive CD4+ T cells sorted from blood. The cell subset or site label, read with the paper, signifies: CD45RA+ positively selected. CDR3 reads: CASSESGRANQPQHF. The DNA reads TGCGCCAGCAGTGAGTCTGGCAGGGCTAATCAGCCCCAGCATTTT.